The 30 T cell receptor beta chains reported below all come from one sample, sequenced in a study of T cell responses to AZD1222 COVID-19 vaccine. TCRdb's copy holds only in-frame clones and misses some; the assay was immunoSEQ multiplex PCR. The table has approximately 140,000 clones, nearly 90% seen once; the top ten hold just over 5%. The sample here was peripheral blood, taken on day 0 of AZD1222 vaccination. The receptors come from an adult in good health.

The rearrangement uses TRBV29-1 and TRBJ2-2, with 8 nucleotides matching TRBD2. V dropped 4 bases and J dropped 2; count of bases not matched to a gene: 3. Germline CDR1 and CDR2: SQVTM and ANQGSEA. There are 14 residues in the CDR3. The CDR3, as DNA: TGCAGCGTTGCCAGCGGGGGAAACACCGGGGAGCTGTTTTTT. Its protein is CSVASGGNTGELFF.

In DNA form, the CDR3 reads TGCGCCAGCAGCTATCTGACAGGGGGCGGAGAAAAACTGTTTTTT. Amino acids: CASSYLTGGGEKLFF. This chain joins TRBV5-1 and TRBJ1-4, with 10 bases matching TRBD1. V dropped 3 bases and J dropped 8; count of bases not matched to a gene: 7. CDR3 length: 15 amino acids. The germline V gene encodes CDR1 SGHRS and CDR2 YFSETQ. The entire variable domain, with the rest obtained from reference TRBV5-1 and TRBJ1-4, is as follows: KAGVTQTPRYLIKTRGQQVTLSCSPISGHRSVSWYQQTPGQGLQFLFEYFSETQRNKGNFPGRFSGRQFSNSRSEMNVSTLELGDSALYLCASSYLTGGGEKLFFGSGTQLSVL.

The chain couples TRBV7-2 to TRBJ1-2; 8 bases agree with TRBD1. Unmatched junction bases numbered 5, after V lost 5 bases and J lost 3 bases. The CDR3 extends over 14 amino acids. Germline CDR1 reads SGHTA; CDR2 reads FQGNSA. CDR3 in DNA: TGTGCCAGCAGCAGAACAGGGGGGCACTATGGCTACACCTTC. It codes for CASSRTGGHYGYTF.

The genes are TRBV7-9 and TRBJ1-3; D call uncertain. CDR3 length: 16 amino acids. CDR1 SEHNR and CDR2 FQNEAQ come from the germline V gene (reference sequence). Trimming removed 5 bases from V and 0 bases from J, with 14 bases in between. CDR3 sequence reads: CASSPWRPNSGNTIYF. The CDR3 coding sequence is TGTGCCAGCAGCCCATGGCGGCCCAACTCTGGAAACACCATATATTTT.

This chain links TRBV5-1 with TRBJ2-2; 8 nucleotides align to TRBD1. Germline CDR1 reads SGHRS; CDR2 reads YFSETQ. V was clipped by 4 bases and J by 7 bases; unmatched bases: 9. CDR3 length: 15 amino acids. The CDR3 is CASSHGQGKDGELFF. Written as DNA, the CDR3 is TGCGCCAGCAGCCACGGACAGGGAAAGGACGGGGAGCTGTTTTTT.

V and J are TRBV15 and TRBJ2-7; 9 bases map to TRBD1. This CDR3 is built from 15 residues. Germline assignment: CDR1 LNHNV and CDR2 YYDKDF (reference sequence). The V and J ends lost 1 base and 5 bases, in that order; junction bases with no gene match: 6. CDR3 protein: CATSRVGTGFNEQYF. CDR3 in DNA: TGTGCCACCAGCAGAGTGGGGACAGGGTTCAACGAGCAGTACTTC.

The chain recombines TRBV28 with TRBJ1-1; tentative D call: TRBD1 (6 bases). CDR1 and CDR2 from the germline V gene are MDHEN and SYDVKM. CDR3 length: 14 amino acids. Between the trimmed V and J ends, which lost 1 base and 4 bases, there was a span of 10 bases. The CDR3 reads CASSLFLRGTEAFF. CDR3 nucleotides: TGTGCCAGCAGTTTATTTCTCAGGGGCACTGAAGCTTTCTTT.

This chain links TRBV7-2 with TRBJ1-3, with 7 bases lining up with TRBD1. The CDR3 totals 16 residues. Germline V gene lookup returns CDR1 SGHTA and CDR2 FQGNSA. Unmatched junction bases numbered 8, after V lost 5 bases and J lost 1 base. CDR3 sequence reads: CASSTNRGGSGNTIYF. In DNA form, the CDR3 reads TGTGCCAGCAGCACAAACAGGGGTGGGTCTGGAAACACCATATATTTT.

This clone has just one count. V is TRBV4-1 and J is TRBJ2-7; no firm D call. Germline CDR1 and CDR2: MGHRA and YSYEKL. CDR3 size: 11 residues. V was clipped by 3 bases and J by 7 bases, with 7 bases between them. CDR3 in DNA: TGCGCCAGCAGCCACAATCGGGAGCAGTACTTC. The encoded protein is CASSHNREQYF.

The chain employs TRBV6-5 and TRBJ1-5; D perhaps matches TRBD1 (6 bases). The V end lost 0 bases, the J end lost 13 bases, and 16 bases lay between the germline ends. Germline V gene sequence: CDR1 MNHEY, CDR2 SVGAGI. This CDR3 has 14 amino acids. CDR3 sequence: CASSYSSTGFPQHF. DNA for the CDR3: TGTGCCAGCAGTTACTCCTCGACAGGCTTCCCTCAGCATTTT.

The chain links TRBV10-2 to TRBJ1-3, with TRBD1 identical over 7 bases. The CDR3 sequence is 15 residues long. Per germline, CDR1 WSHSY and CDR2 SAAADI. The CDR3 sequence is CPRSRQGFAGNTIYF. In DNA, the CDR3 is TGCCCCCGCAGTCGACAGGGATTCGCTGGAAACACCATATATTTT.

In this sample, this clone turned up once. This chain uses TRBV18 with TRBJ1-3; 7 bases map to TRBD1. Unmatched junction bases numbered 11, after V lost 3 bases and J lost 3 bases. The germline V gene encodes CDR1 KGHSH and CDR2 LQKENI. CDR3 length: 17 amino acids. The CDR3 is CASSPRQGASGGNTIYF. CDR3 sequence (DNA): TGTGCCAGCTCACCCCGACAGGGAGCCTCGGGTGGAAACACCATATATTTT. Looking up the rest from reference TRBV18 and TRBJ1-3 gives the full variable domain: NAGVMQNPRHLVRRRGQEARLRCSPMKGHSHVYWYRQLPEEGLKFMVYLQKENIIDESGMPKERFSAEFPKEGPSILRIQQVVRGDSAAYFCASSPRQGASGGNTIYFGEGSWLTVV.

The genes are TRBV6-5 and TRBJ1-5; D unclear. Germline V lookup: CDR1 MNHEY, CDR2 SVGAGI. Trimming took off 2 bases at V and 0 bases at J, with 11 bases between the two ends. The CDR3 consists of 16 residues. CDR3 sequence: CASSYQDVNSNQPQHF. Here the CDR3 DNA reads TGTGCCAGCAGTTACCAGGACGTAAATAGCAATCAGCCCCAGCATTTT.

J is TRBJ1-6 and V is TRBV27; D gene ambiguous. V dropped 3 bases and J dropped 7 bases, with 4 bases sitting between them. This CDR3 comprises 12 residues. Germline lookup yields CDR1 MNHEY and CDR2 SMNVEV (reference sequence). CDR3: CASSFRNSPLHF. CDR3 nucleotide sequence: TGTGCCAGCAGTTTCCGGAATTCACCCCTCCACTTT.

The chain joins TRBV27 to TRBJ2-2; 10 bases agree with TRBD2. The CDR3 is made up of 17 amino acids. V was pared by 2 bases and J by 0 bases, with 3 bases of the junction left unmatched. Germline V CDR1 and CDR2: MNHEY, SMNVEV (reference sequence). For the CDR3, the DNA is TGTGCCAGCAGTTTAGCTAGCGGGAGAGCGAACACCGGGGAGCTGTTTTTT. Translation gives CASSLASGRANTGELFF.

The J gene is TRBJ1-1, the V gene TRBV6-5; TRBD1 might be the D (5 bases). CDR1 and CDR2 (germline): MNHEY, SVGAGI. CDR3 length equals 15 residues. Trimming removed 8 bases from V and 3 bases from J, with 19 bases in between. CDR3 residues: CASLLGGVQDTEAFF. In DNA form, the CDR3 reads TGTGCCAGCCTTTTGGGGGGGGTGCAGGACACTGAAGCTTTCTTT.

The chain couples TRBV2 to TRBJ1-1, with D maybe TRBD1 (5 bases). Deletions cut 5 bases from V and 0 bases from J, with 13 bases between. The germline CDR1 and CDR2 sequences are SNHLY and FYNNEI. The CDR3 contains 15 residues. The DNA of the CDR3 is TGTGCCAGCAGTCCTATGGGGACGGTGAACACTGAAGCTTTCTTT. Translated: CASSPMGTVNTEAFF.

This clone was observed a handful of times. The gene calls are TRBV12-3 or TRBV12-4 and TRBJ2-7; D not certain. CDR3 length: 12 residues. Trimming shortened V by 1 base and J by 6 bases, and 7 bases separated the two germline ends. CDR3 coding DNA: TGTGCCAGCAGTTTAGTCGGGCTCGAGCAGTACTTC. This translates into CASSLVGLEQYF.

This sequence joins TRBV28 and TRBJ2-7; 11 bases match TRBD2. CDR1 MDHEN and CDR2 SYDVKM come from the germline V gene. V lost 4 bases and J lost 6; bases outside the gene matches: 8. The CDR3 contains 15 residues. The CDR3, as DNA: TGTGCCAGCAGTTCCGGGACTAGCGGAGCCCCCGAGCAGTACTTC. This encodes CASSSGTSGAPEQYF.

The CDR3 DNA sequence: TGTGCCAGTAGTATAGATGTAAATCAGCCCCAGCATTTT. Protein: CASSIDVNQPQHF. This chain links TRBV19 with TRBJ1-5; D remains ambiguous. The CDR3 extends over 13 amino acids. The germline V gene encodes CDR1 LNHDA and CDR2 SQIVND (reference sequence). V lost 0 bases to trimming and J lost 4 bases, with 4 bases between them.

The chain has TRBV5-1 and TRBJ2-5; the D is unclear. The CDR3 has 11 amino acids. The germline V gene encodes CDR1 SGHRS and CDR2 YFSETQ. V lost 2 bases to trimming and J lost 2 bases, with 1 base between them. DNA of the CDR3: TGCGCCAGCAGCTTACAAGAGACCCAGTACTTC. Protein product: CASSLQETQYF.

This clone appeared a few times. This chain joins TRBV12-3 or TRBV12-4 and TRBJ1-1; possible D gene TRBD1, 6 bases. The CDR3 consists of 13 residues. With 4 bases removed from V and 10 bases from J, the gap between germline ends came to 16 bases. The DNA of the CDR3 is TGTGCCAGCAGTTCCTCCCCACGGGGGGCAGCTTTCTTT. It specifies CASSSSPRGAAFF.

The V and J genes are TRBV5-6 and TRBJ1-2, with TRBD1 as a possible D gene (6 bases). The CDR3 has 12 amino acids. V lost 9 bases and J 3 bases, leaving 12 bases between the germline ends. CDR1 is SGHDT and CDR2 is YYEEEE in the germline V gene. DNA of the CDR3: TGTGCCACTCGAGGGGGGGACTATGGCTACACCTTC. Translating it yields CATRGGDYGYTF.

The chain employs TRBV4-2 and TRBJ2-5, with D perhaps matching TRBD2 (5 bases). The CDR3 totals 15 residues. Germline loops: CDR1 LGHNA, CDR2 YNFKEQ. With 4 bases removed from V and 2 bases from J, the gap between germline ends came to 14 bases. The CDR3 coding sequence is TGTGCCAGCAGCCCCGGACTGAGAGAACAAGAGACCCAGTACTTC. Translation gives CASSPGLREQETQYF.

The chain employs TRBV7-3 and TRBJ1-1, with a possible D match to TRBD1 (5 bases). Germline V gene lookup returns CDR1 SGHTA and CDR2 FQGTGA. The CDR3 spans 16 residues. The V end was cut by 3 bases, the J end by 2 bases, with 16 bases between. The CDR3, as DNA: TGTGCCAGCAGCTTTGGGACCCCTGGTCCAAACACTGAAGCTTTCTTT. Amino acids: CASSFGTPGPNTEAFF.

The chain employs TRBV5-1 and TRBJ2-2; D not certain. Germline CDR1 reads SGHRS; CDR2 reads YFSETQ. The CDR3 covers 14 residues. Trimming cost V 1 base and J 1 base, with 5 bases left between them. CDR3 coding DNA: TGCGCCAGCAGCTTGACGGTGAACACCGGGGAGCTGTTTTTT. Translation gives CASSLTVNTGELFF.

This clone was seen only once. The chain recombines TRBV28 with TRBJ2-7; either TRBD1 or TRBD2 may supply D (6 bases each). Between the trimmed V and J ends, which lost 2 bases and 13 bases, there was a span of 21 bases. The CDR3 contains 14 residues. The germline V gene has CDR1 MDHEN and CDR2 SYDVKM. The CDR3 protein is CASSLSRLARGAYF. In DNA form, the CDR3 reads TGTGCCAGCAGTTTAAGTCGGCTAGCGAGGGGGGCCTACTTC.

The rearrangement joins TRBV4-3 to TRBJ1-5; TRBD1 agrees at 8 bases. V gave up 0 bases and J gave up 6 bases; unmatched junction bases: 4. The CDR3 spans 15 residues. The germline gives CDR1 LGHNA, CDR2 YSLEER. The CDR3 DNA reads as TGCGCCAGCAGCCAAGATACAGGGGGTTTTCAGCCCCAGCATTTT. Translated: CASSQDTGGFQPQHF.

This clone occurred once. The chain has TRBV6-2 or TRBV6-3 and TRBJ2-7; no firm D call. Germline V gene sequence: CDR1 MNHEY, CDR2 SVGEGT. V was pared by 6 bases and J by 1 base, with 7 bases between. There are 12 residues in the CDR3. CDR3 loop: CASSRMSYEQYF. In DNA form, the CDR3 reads TGTGCCAGCAGCAGGATGTCCTACGAGCAGTACTTC.

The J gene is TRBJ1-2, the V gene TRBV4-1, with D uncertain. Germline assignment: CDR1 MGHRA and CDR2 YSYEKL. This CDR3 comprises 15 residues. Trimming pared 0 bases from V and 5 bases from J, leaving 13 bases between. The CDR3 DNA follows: TGCGCCAGCAGCCAAGATCCGAGGCTAGGGTATGGCTACACCTTC. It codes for CASSQDPRLGYGYTF.